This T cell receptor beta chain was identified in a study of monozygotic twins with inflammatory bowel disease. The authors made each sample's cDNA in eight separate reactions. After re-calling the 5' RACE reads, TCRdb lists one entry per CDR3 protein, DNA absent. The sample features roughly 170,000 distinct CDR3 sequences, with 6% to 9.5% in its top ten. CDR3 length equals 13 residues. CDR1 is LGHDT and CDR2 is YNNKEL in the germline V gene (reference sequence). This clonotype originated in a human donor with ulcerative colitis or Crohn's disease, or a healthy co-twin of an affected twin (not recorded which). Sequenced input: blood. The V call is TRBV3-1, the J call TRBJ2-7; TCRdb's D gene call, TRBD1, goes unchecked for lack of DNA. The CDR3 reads CASSQDGGYEQYF.